This paragraph reports one T cell receptor beta chain. These data belong to a study of T cell changes during pregnancy in multiple sclerosis. Clones were read by immunoSEQ multiplex PCR, and TCRdb kept only the in-frame ones, dropping some. The sample shows about 44,000 clones, 95% to 96% of them seen only once. The CDR3 contains 15 residues. V was pared by 5 bases and J by 1 base, with 13 bases between. The germline gives CDR1 MNHNS, CDR2 SASEGT. The source was peripheral blood, collected in the second trimester of pregnancy. The receptor was isolated from a female donor with multiple sclerosis, enrolled in a pregnancy study. The J gene is TRBJ2-3, the V gene TRBV6-1; possibly TRBD1 for D (6 bases). CDR3 sequence (DNA): TGTGCCAGCAGTCTACAGGGTGGACGCACAGATACGCAGTATTTT. Protein: CASSLQGGRTDTQYF.